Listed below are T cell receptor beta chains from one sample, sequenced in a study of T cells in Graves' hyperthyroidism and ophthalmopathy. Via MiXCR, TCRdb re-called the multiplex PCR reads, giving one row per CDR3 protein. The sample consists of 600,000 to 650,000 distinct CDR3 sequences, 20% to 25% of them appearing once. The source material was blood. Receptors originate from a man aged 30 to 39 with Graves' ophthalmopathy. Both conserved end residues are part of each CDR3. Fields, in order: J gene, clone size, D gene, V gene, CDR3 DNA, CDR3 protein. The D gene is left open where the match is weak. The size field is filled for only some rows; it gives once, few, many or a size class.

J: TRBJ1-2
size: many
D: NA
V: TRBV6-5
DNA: TGTGCCAGCAGTTACTCGCCGCGGCGGGGCTATGGCTACACCTTC
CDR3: CASSYSPRRGYGYTF

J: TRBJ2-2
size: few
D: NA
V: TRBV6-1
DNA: TGTGCCAGCATCACCTTAGGGACACACAACACCGGGGAGCTGTTTTTT
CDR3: CASITLGTHNTGELFF

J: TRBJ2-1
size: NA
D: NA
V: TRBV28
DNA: TGTGCCAGCAGTTTCAGCCGGGTGGAGCAGTTCTTC
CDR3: CASSFSRVEQFF

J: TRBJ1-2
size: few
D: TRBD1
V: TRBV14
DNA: TGTGCCAGCAGCCAATTAATCCGGGACAGGGGGTCTGGCTACACCTTC
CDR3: CASSQLIRDRGSGYTF

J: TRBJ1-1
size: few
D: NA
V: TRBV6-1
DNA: TGTGCCAGCGGGTACGGAGGATACACTGAAGCTTTCTTT
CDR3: CASGYGGYTEAFF

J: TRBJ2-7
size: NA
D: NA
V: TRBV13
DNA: TGCGCCAGCAGCCCAGGGGGGGCGGGAGAGGGCGAGCAGTACTTC
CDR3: CASSPGGAGEGEQYF

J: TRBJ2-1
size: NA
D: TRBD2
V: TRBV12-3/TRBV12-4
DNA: TGTGCCAGCAGTCCGTTGCTAGCGGGAGGAAGGGATGAGCAGTTCTTC
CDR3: CASSPLLAGGRDEQFF

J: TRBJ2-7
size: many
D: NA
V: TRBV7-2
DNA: TGTGCCAGCAGGCTGGACTTCTCCTACGAGCAGTACTTC
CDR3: CASRLDFSYEQYF

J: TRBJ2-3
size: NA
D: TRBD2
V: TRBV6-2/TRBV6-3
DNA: TGTGCCAGCAGTTACCAAGCGGGAGCAGATACGCAGTATTTT
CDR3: CASSYQAGADTQYF

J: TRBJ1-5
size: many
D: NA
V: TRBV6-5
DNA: TGTGCCAGCAGTTACTCTAGTGGCCCCTACCAGCCCCAGCATTTT
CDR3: CASSYSSGPYQPQHF

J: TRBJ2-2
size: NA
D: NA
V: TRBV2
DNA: TGTGCCAGCAGGGGGCAGAAACAAGCTGCGAACACCGGGGAGCTGTTTTTT
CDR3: CASRGQKQAANTGELFF

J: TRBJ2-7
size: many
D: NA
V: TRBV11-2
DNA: TGTGCCAGCAGCTTAAACAGGGTTGGTTGGGAGCAGTACTTC
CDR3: CASSLNRVGWEQYF

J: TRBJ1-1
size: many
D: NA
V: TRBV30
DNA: TGTGCCTGGATTCGCGGGCAGTTGAACACTGAAGCTTTCTTT
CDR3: CAWIRGQLNTEAFF

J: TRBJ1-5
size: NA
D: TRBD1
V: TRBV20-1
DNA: TGCAGTGCTCTTCCGGGACAGGGGGCTCAGCCCCAGCATTTT
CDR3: CSALPGQGAQPQHF

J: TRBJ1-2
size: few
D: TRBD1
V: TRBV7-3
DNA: TGTGCCAGCAGCCGAGAGGGACAGGGTTCTCCCCGGGGCTACACCTTC
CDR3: CASSREGQGSPRGYTF

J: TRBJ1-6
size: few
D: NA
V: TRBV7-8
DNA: TGTGCCAGCAGCTTGCTGGACGGCTCCAATTCACCCCTCCACTTT
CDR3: CASSLLDGSNSPLHF

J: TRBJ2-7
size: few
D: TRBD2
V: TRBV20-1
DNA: TGCAGTGCTAGGGACTCCCTGGGGCGGGAGCAAACCTACGAGCAGTACTTC
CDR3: CSARDSLGREQTYEQYF

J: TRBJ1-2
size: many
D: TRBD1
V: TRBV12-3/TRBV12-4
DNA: TGTGCCAGCAGTTTAGACAGGGGGCTGGAAGGCTACACCTTC
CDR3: CASSLDRGLEGYTF

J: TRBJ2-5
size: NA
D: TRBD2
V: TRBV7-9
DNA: TGTGCCAGCAGCCCCCGACTAGCGGGAGAAAGGGGGACCCAGTACTTC
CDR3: CASSPRLAGERGTQYF

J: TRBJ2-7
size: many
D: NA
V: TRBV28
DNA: TGTGCCAGCAGATCGATATCCGGGACAAGTCTCTACGAGCAGTACTTC
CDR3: CASRSISGTSLYEQYF

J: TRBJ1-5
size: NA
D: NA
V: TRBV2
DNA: TGTGCCAGCAGTCCAATTTTAAGGGCTAGCAATCAGCCCCAGCATTTT
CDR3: CASSPILRASNQPQHF

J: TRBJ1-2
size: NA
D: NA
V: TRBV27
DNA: TGTGCCAGCAGGACAGGAAGAGGGAACTATGGCTACACCTTC
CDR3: CASRTGRGNYGYTF

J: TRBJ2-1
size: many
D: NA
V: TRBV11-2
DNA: TGTGCCAGCAGCTTTCTAGCAGGAGCGAACAATGAGCAGTTCTTC
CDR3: CASSFLAGANNEQFF

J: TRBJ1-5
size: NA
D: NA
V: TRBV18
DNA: TGTGCCAACTCACTCCAGGGGCCCCCCAATCAGCCCCAGCATTTT
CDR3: CANSLQGPPNQPQHF

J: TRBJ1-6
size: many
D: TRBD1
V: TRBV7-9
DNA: TGTGCCAGCAGCCGAGGACAGGGGGGATCACCCCTCCACTTT
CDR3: CASSRGQGGSPLHF

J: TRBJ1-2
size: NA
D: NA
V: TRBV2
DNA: TGTGCACTTTGGGGAGGAGCGAGAGATAGCTACACCTTC
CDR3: CALWGGARDSYTF

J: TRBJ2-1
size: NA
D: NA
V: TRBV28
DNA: TGTGCCAGCAGTCTGTGGCTCGGACAGAACTACAATGAGCAGTTCTTC
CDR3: CASSLWLGQNYNEQFF